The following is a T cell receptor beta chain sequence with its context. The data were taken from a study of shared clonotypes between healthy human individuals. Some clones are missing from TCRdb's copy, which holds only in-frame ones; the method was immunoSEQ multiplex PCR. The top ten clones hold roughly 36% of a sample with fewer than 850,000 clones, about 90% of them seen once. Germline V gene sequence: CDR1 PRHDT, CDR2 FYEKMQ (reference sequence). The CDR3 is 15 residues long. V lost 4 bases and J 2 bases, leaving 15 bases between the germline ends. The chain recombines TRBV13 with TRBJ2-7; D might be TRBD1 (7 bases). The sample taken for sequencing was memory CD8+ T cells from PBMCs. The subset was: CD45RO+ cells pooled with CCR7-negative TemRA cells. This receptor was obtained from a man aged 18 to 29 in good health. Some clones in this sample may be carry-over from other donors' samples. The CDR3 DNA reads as TGTGCCAGCAGCTCGAGACAGGGACTCCCCTACGAGCAGTACTTC. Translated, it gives CASSSRQGLPYEQYF.